Below are 14 T cell receptor beta chains sequenced from a single sample in a study of T cell changes during pregnancy in multiple sclerosis. The method was immunoSEQ multiplex PCR; TCRdb's version includes in-frame clones alone and lacks a portion of them. The data contain roughly 22,000 clones, 70% to 90% of them singletons. This specimen was CD4+ T cells from peripheral blood mononuclear cells, taken in the first trimester of pregnancy. These receptors all stem from a female donor in good health, enrolled as a control in a pregnancy study.

V usage is TRBV10-3 and J usage is TRBJ1-2; 9 nucleotides line up with TRBD1. J gave up 0 bases and V 4 bases, and 3 bases lay outside the gene matches. CDR1 and CDR2 (germline): ENHRY, SYGVKD. CDR3 length equals 15 residues. CDR3 amino acids: CAISGGQGANYGYTF. CDR3 bases: TGTGCCATCAGTGGGGGACAGGGAGCTAACTATGGCTACACCTTC.

This sequence joins TRBV7-3 and TRBJ1-4; possibly TRBD1 for D (5 bases). This CDR3 comprises 13 residues. V lost 4 bases and J 8 bases, leaving 11 bases between the germline ends. Germline loops: CDR1 SGHTA, CDR2 FQGTGA. CDR3 loop: CASSSSEGEKLFF. CDR3 sequence (DNA): TGTGCCAGCAGCTCATCGGAGGGGGAAAAACTGTTTTTT.

The rearrangement links TRBV18 to TRBJ1-2, with D tentatively TRBD1 (5 bases). There are 15 residues in the CDR3. V was pared by 3 bases and J by 0 bases, with 11 bases between. Germline V CDR1 and CDR2: KGHSH, LQKENI. CDR3: CASSPETQANYGYTF. The CDR3 nucleotides read TGTGCCAGCTCACCGGAGACACAGGCTAACTATGGCTACACCTTC.

The chain employs TRBV11-2 and TRBJ2-3; D gene unclear. The CDR3 totals 13 residues. Germline V lookup: CDR1 SGHAT, CDR2 FQNNGV. Trimming took off 1 base at V and 3 bases at J, with 5 bases between the two ends. DNA for the CDR3: TGTGCCAGCAGCTTAGCGGGTACAGATACGCAGTATTTT. As protein: CASSLAGTDTQYF.

The V gene is TRBV10-3, the J gene TRBJ1-5, with D possibly being TRBD1 (6 bases). The CDR3 has 14 residues. The ends were cut back, 4 bases at V and 4 bases at J, with 11 bases in the middle. Germline V gene data show CDR1 as ENHRY and CDR2 as SYGVKD. The CDR3 is CAISADRDNQPQHF. The CDR3 nucleotides read TGTGCCATCAGTGCGGACAGAGATAATCAGCCCCAGCATTTT.

This chain uses TRBV2 with TRBJ2-3; 7 nucleotides line up with TRBD2. This CDR3 is 17 amino acids long. After removal of 5 bases from V and 4 bases from J, the junction contained 15 bases not matched to a gene. Per the germline V gene, CDR1 is SNHLY and CDR2 is FYNNEI. The CDR3 region is CASSSSQMGGWADTQYF. CDR3 in DNA: TGTGCCAGCAGTTCCAGTCAAATGGGGGGGTGGGCAGATACGCAGTATTTT.

The V gene is TRBV5-4, the J gene TRBJ2-1; D might be TRBD2 (5 bases). Trimming removed 0 bases from V and 4 bases from J, with 8 bases in between. Per germline, CDR1 SGHNT and CDR2 YYREEE (reference sequence). CDR3 length equals 14 residues. The CDR3 DNA follows: TGTGCCAGCAGCTTGGAAGCGGCTTACAATGAGCAGTTCTTC. This translates into CASSLEAAYNEQFF.

The rearrangement uses TRBV15 and TRBJ1-1; 9 bases are a match to TRBD1. V was clipped by 5 bases and J by 5 bases; unmatched bases: 6. The CDR3 loop spans 14 amino acids. Germline assignment: CDR1 LNHNV and CDR2 YYDKDF (reference sequence). CDR3 region: CATSRRQGGTEAFF. In nucleotides, the CDR3 is TGTGCCACCAGCCGACGACAGGGGGGAACTGAAGCTTTCTTT. The full variable domain, with the rest looked up from reference TRBV15 and TRBJ1-1, is DAMVIQNPRYQVTQFGKPVTLSCSQTLNHNVMYWYQQKSSQAPKLLFHYYDKDFNNEADTPDNFQSRRPNTSFCFLDIRSPGLGDTAMYLCATSRRQGGTEAFFGQGTRLTVV.

This clone has only one observation. CDR3 sequence: CASSDPGWRDEQYF. CDR3 nucleotide sequence: TGTGCCAGCAGTGATCCAGGGTGGAGGGACGAGCAGTACTTC. The rearrangement links TRBV6-1 to TRBJ2-7; D might be TRBD2 (6 bases). The CDR3 spans 14 residues. V gave up 3 bases and J gave up 5 bases, with 14 bases separating them. Germline CDR1 is MNHNS and CDR2 is SASEGT.

The chain is built from TRBV4-1 and TRBJ2-1, with TRBD2 identical over 14 bases. From germline, CDR1 is MGHRA and CDR2 YSYEKL. The V and J ends lost 4 bases and 4 bases, in that order; junction bases with no gene match: 9. CDR3 length: 18 amino acids. The CDR3 is CASSRGTSGSVSYNEQFF. Written as DNA, the CDR3 is TGCGCCAGCAGCCGCGGGACTAGCGGGAGTGTCTCGTACAATGAGCAGTTCTTC.

The chain is built from TRBV5-6 and TRBJ1-2, with 9 bases matching TRBD1. V was pared by 2 bases and J by 8 bases, with 4 bases of the junction left unmatched. The CDR3 has 13 amino acids. Germline CDR1 reads SGHDT; CDR2 reads YYEEEE. This CDR3 is CASSFWDREGYTF. The CDR3 DNA sequence: TGTGCCAGCAGCTTCTGGGACAGGGAGGGCTACACCTTC.

This clone has just one count. The CDR3 protein is CASSQDHGRVDQPQHF. In nucleotides, the CDR3 is TGCGCCAGCAGCCAAGATCACGGCAGGGTGGATCAGCCCCAGCATTTT. The chain carries TRBV4-1 and TRBJ1-5; the D gene is possibly TRBD1 (5 bases). Germline V gene sequence: CDR1 MGHRA, CDR2 YSYEKL. The length of the CDR3 is 16 residues. The ends were cut back, 0 bases at V and 5 bases at J, with 14 bases in the middle.

The chain is built from TRBV6-5 and TRBJ2-3; 8 bases match TRBD2. Germline trimming cut 6 bases from V and 2 bases from J; bases unmatched to any gene: 7. This CDR3 is built from 15 residues. The germline V gene has CDR1 MNHEY and CDR2 SVGAGI. CDR3 protein: CASRRLARFTDTQYF. The CDR3 bases are TGTGCCAGCAGAAGACTAGCGAGGTTCACAGATACGCAGTATTTT.

This chain joins TRBV6-5 and TRBJ2-7; TRBD1 agrees at 9 bases. V shed 4 bases, J shed 3 bases, and the junction held 7 bases outside the gene matches. Germline V gene data show CDR1 as MNHEY and CDR2 as SVGAGI. The CDR3 is 15 amino acids. CDR3 sequence (DNA): TGTGCCAGCAGTTTAGGCGGGACAGGGAACTACGAGCAGTACTTC. Translated, it gives CASSLGGTGNYEQYF.